This T cell receptor (beta chain) is drawn from a study of cytomegalovirus exposure and HLA in healthy donors. As for the study in general: Prior work identified 117 million unique TCR beta sequences in approximately 200 million T cells.

Use of 60 Vbeta and 13 Jbeta primers characterized the PCR. The assay was immunoSEQ multiplex PCR, and TCRdb's table has in-frame clones only and misses some. The sample's table shows fewer than 200,000 clones. Input material: PBMCs. The receptor was isolated from a man aged 30 to 45 in good health and CMV-seronegative.

CDR3 region: CASSFPGTGDQDEQYF. CDR3 nucleotides: TGTGCCAGCAGCTTCCCCGGGACAGGGGATCAAGACGAGCAGTACTTC. This chain connects TRBV5-6 to TRBJ2-7, with 10 positions matching TRBD1. Germline V gives CDR1 SGHDT, CDR2 YYEEEE. The junction had 10 bases not matched to a gene; V was cut back by 2 bases and J by 5 bases. The CDR3 has 16 amino acids.